What follows are 2 T cell receptor beta chains derived from one specimen sequenced in a study of radiotherapy plus CTLA-4 blockade in lung cancer. TCRdb's table, derived via immunoSEQ multiplex PCR, lists solely in-frame clones and lacks some. The profile shows some 64,000 clones, roughly 80% of them singletons. The source was peripheral blood, collected from a patient treated with radiotherapy plus ipilimumab. These receptors all come from a human donor with non-small cell lung cancer who had a complete response to radiotherapy plus ipilimumab.

V is TRBV6-1 and J is TRBJ1-2; D gene uncertain. Germline CDR1 and CDR2: MNHNS and SASEGT. The CDR3 runs to 14 residues. Deletions cut 5 bases from V and 6 bases from J, with 16 bases between. CDR3 coding DNA: TGTGCCAGCAGTCCGAGACGTGAATCCCATGGCTACACCTTC. Translating gives CASSPRRESHGYTF.

This clone was picked up one time. One end of the junction is discordant with germline, which a read error may explain. This rearrangement joins TRBV7-7 to TRBJ2-5; 7 bases are a match to TRBD1. This CDR3 spans 14 amino acids. The germline gives CDR1 SSHAT, CDR2 FNYEAQ (reference sequence). The CDR3 nucleotides are TGTGCTAGCAGTTGGGGGACAGATCAAGAGACCCAGTACTTC. Translating gives CASSWGTDQETQYF.